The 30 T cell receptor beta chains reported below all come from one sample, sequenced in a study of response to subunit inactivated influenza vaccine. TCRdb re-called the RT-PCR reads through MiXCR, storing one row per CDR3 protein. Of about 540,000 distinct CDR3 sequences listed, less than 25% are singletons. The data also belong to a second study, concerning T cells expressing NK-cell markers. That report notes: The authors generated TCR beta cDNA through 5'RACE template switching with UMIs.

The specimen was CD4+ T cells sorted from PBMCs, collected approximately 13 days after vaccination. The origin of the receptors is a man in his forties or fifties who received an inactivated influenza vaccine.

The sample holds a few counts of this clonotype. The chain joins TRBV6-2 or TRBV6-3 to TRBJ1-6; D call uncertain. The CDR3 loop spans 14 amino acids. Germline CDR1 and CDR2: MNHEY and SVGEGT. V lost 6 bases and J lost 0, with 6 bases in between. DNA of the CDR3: TGTGCCAGCAGAAAAAGCTCCTATAATTCACCCCTCCACTTT. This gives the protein CASRKSSYNSPLHF.

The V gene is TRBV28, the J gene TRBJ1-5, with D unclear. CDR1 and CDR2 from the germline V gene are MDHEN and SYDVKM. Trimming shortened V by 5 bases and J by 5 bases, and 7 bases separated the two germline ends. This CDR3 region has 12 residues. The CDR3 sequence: CASSLNYQPQHF. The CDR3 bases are TGTGCCAGCAGTCTGAATTATCAGCCCCAGCATTTT.

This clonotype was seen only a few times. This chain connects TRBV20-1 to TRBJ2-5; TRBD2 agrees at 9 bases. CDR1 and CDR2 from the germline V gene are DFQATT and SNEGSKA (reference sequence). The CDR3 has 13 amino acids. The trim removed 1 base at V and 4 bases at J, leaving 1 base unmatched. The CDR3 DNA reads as TGCAGTGCTAGAGTACTAGCGGGAGAGACCCAGTACTTC. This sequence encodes CSARVLAGETQYF.

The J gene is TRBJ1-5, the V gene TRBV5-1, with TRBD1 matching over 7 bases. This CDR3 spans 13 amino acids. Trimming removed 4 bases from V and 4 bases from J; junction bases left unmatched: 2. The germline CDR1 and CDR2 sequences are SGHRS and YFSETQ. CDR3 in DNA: TGCGCCAGCAGCACAGGGGTGAATCAGCCCCAGCATTTT. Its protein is CASSTGVNQPQHF. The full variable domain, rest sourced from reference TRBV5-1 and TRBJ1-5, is KAGVTQTPRYLIKTRGQQVTLSCSPISGHRSVSWYQQTPGQGLQFLFEYFSETQRNKGNFPGRFSGRQFSNSRSEMNVSTLELGDSALYLCASSTGVNQPQHFGDGTRLSIL.

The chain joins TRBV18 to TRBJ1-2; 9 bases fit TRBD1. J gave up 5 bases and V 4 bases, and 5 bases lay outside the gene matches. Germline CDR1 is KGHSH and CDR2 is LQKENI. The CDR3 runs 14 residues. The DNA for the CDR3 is TGTGCCAGCTCACTACAGGGGGCGCAGTATGGCTACACCTTC. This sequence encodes CASSLQGAQYGYTF.

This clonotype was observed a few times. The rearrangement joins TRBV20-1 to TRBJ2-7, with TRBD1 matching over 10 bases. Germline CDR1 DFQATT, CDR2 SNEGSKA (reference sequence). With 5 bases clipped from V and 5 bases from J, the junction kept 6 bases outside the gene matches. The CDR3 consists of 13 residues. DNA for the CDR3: TGCAGTGCTCGGACAGGGGGGACAAACGAGCAGTACTTC. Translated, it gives CSARTGGTNEQYF.

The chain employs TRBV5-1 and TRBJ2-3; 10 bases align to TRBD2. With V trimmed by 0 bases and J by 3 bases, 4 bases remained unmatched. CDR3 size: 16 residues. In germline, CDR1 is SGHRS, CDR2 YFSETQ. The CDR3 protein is CASSLGASGGTDTQYF. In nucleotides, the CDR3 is TGCGCCAGCAGCTTGGGGGCTAGCGGGGGAACAGATACGCAGTATTTT. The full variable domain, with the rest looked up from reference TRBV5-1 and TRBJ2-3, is KAGVTQTPRYLIKTRGQQVTLSCSPISGHRSVSWYQQTPGQGLQFLFEYFSETQRNKGNFPGRFSGRQFSNSRSEMNVSTLELGDSALYLCASSLGASGGTDTQYFGPGTRLTVL.

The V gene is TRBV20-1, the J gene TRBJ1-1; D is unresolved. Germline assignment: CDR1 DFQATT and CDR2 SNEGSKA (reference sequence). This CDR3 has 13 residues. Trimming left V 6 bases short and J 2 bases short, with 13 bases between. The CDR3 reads CSAMLRLNTEAFF. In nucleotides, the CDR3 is TGCAGTGCGATGCTCCGGCTAAACACTGAAGCTTTCTTT.

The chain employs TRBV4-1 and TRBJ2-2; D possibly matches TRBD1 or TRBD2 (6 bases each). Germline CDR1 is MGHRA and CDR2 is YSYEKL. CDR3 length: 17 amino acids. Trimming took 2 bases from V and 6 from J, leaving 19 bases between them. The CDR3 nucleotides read TGCGCCAGCAGCCAACCGGGTGGAGGGGGGAAACCCGGGGAGCTGTTTTTT. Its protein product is CASSQPGGGGKPGELFF.

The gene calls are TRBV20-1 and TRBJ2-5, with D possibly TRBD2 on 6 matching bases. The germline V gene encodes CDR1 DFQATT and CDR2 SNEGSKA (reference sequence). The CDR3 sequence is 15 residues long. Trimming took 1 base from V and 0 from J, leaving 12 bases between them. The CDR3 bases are TGCAGTGCTAGAGCCGAGCGGGCCTACCAAGAGACCCAGTACTTC. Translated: CSARAERAYQETQYF.

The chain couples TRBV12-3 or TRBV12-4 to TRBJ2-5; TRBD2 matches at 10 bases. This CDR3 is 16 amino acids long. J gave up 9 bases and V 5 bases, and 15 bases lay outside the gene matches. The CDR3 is CASSPSGTSVQKAQYF. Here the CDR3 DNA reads TGTGCCAGCAGTCCCTCCGGGACTAGCGTACAAAAGGCCCAGTACTTC.

The CDR3 nucleotides read TGCGCCAGCAGCAGTGACGGGATTGAAGCTTTCTTT. This translates into CASSSDGIEAFF. The genes are TRBV5-1 and TRBJ1-1; D is uncertain. Germline V gives CDR1 SGHRS, CDR2 YFSETQ. The CDR3 covers 12 residues. The V and J ends lost 4 bases and 7 bases respectively, with 11 bases between them.

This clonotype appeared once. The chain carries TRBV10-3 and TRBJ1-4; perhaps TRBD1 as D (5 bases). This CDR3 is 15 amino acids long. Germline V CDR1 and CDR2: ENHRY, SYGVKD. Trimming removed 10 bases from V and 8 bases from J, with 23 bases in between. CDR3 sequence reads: CATKAFGAKGEKLFF. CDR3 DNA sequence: TGTGCCACCAAAGCCTTCGGGGCCAAAGGGGAAAAACTGTTTTTT.

CDR3 nucleotide sequence: TGTGCCAGCAGTCCTAGGGGGGACAGACGATTTGGGGAGACCCAGTACTTC. Amino acids: CASSPRGDRRFGETQYF. The rearrangement uses TRBV7-8 and TRBJ2-5, with D perhaps TRBD1 (7 bases). This CDR3 contains 17 residues. Germline assignment: CDR1 SGHVS and CDR2 FQNEAQ. The V end lost 6 bases, the J end lost 5 bases, and 25 bases lay between the germline ends.

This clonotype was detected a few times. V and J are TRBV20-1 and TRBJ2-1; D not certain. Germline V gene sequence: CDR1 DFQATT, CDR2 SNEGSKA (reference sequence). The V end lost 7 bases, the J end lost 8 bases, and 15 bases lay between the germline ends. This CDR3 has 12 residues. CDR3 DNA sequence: TGCAGTGTCCCGAACTACGGCCATGAGCAGTTCTTC. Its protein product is CSVPNYGHEQFF.

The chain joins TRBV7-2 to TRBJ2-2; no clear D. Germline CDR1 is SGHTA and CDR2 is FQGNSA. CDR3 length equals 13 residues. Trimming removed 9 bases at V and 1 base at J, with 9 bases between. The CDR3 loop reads CASAVQNTGELFF. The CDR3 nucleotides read TGTGCCAGTGCCGTCCAGAACACCGGGGAGCTGTTTTTT.

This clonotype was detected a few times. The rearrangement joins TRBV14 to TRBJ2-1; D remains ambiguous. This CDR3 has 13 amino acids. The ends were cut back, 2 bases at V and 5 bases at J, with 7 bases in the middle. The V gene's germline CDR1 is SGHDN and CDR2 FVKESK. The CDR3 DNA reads TGTGCCAGCAGCCAAATAATGAACAATGAGCAGTTCTTC. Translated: CASSQIMNNEQFF.

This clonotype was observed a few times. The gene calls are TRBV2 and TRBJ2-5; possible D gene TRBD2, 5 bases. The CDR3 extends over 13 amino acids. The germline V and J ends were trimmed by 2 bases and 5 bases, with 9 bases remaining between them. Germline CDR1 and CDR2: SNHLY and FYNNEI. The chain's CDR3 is CASSETGLETQYF. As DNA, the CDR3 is TGTGCCAGCAGTGAAACGGGGTTGGAGACCCAGTACTTC.

CDR3 amino acids: CASSLGIEQYF. CDR3 bases: TGTGCCAGCAGCTTAGGGATCGAGCAGTACTTC. J is TRBJ2-7 and V is TRBV7-9; D not certain. Germline loops: CDR1 SEHNR, CDR2 FQNEAQ (reference sequence). V was shortened by 1 base and J by 6 bases, with 4 bases between the two germline ends. The CDR3 runs 11 residues.

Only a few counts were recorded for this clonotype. CDR3 amino acids: CASSLWGPIGTGGNTGELFF. Here the CDR3 DNA reads TGTGCCAGCAGTTTATGGGGCCCAATCGGGACAGGGGGGAACACCGGGGAGCTGTTTTTT. This sequence joins TRBV12-3 or TRBV12-4 and TRBJ2-2; 11 bases match TRBD1. This CDR3 has 20 amino acids. Germline trimming cut 2 bases from V and 1 base from J; bases unmatched to any gene: 12.

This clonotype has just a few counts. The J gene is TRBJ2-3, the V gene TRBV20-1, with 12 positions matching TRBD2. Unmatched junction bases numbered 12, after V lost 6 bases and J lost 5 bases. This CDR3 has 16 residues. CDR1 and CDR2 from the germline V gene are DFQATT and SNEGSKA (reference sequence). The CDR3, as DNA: TGCAGTGCCCCGTCTAGCGGGAGGGGGGTTCGAGATACGCAGTATTTT. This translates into CSAPSSGRGVRDTQYF.

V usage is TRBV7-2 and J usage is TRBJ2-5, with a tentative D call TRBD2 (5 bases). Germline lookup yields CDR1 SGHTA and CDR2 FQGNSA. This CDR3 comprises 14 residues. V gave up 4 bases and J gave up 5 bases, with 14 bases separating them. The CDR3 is CASSSRRRGETQYF. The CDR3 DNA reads TGTGCCAGCAGCTCGAGGCGAAGAGGGGAGACCCAGTACTTC. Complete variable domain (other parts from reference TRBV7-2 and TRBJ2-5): GAGVSQSPSNKVTEKGKDVELRCDPISGHTALYWYRQSLGQGLEFLIYFQGNSAPDKSGLPSDRFSAERTGGSVSTLTIQRTQQEDSAVYLCASSSRRRGETQYFGPGTRLLVL.

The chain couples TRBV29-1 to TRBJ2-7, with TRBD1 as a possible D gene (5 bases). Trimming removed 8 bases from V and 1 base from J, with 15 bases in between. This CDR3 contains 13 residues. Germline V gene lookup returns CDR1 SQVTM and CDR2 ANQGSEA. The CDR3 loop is CSPPGHPSYEQYF. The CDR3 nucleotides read TGCAGCCCCCCCGGACACCCGTCCTACGAGCAGTACTTC.

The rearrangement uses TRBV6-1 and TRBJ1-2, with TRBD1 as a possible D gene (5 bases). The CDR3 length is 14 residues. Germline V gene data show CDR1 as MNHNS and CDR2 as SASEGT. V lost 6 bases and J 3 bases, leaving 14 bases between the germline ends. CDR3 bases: TGTGCCAGCAGGGCCCGGGGCTCGGACTATGGCTACACCTTC. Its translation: CASRARGSDYGYTF.

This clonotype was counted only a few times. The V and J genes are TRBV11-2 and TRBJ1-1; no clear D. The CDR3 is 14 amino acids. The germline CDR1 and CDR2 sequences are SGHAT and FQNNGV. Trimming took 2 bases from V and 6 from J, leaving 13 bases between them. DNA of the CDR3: TGTGCCAGCAGCTTATCTCGGGGTATCCCTGAAGCTTTCTTT. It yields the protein CASSLSRGIPEAFF.

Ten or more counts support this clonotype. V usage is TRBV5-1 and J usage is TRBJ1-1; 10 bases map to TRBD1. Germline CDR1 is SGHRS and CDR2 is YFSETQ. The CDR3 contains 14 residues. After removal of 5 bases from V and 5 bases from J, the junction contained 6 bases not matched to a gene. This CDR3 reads CASRRQGAGTEAFF. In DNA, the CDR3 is TGCGCCAGCAGGAGACAGGGGGCCGGTACTGAAGCTTTCTTT.

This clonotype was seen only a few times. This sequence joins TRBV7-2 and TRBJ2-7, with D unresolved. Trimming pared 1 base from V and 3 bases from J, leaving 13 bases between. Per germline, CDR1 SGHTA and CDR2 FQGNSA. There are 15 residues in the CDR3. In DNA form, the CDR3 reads TGTGCCAGCAGCTTAGGATACGGCCGCCTCTACGAGCAGTACTTC. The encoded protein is CASSLGYGRLYEQYF.

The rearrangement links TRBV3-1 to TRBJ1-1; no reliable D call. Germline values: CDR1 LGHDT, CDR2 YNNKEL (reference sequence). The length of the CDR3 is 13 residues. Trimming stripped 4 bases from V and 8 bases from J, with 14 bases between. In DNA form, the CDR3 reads TGTGCCAGCAGCCCCTCTCGGAACGTCGAAGCTTTCTTT. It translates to CASSPSRNVEAFF.

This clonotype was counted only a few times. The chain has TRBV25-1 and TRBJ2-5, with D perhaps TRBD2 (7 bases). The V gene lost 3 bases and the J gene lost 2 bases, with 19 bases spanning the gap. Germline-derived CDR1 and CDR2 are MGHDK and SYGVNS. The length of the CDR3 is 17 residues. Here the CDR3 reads CASSDLWGRGRQETQYF. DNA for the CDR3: TGTGCCAGCAGTGATCTTTGGGGGCGGGGGAGACAAGAGACCCAGTACTTC. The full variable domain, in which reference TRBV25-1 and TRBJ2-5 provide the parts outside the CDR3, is EADIYQTPRYLVIGTGKKITLECSQTMGHDKMYWYQQDPGMELHLIHYSYGVNSTEKGDLSSESTVSRIRTEHFPLTLESARPSHTSQYLCASSDLWGRGRQETQYFGPGTRLLVL.

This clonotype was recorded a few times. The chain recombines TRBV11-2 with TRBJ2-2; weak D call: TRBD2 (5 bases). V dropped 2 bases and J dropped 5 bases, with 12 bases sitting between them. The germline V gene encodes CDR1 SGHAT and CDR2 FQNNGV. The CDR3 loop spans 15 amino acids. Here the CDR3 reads CASSLFPRGTGELFF. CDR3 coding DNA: TGTGCCAGCAGCTTATTTCCCCGGGGAACCGGGGAGCTGTTTTTT.